The rows below give T cell receptor beta chains drawn from one sample of a study of blood T cell repertoires in COVID-19. This table comes from immunoSEQ multiplex PCR, and its TCRdb copy is limited to in-frame clones, with some not included. The table lists 120,000 to 150,000 clones, under 90% of them singletons. Sequencing was carried out using PBMCs or T cells enriched from blood (not recorded which). The receptors originated from a woman aged 18-29 years who had been exposed to COVID-19. Both conserved end residues are part of each CDR3. The D gene is left open where the match is weak. Expanded clones are given a class, and other clones once, few, many or no size at all.

v_call	clone_size	d_call	j_call	cdr3_aa	cdr3_nt
TRBV28	NA	NA	TRBJ1-1	CASSPTSPSSLKAFF	TGTGCCAGCAGTCCCACCTCACCCTCTAGTTTGAAAGCTTTCTTT
TRBV5-1	few	NA	TRBJ2-1	CASSSRDYNEQFF	TGCGCCAGCAGCTCCCGGGACTACAATGAGCAGTTCTTC
TRBV6-5	few	NA	TRBJ1-1	CATSFNTEAFF	TGTGCCACCTCGTTTAACACTGAAGCTTTCTTT
TRBV24-1	NA	TRBD2	TRBJ2-3	CATSDNLAGVLDTQYF	TGTGCCACCAGTGATAACCTAGCGGGTGTCTTGGATACGCAGTATTTT
TRBV3-1/TRBV3-2	NA	NA	TRBJ1-2	CASSQAPGSNYGYTF	TGTGCCAGCAGCCAAGCTCCAGGCAGCAACTATGGCTACACCTTC
TRBV9	once	NA	TRBJ2-5	CASSVYSLNGETQYF	TGTGCCAGCAGCGTATATTCACTAAACGGGGAGACCCAGTACTTC
TRBV2	NA	NA	TRBJ1-5	CASSEAQGSNQPQHF	TGTGCCAGCAGTGAAGCGCAGGGTAGCAATCAGCCCCAGCATTTT
TRBV12-3/TRBV12-4	NA	NA	TRBJ1-2	CASSLGQGSSYTF	TGTGCCAGCAGTTTAGGGCAGGGATCAAGCTACACCTTC
TRBV7-9	NA	NA	TRBJ1-2	CASSLTDGYTF	TGTGCCAGCAGCTTAACTGATGGCTACACCTTC
TRBV12-3/TRBV12-4	NA	NA	TRBJ1-1	CASSYGASTEAFF	TGTGCCAGCAGCTATGGGGCCAGCACTGAAGCTTTCTTT